Each of the 5 T cell receptor beta chains below was sequenced from the same sample in a study of post-analysis software for immune sequencing data. Tagging with unique molecular identifiers was a feature of the TCR beta cDNA libraries. One entry per CDR3 protein results from TCRdb running MiXCR on the PCR reads. The table has hundreds of thousands of distinct CDR3 sequences, roughly 27% seen once. These receptors lack a known antigen. The study's findings and limits: Five or six TRBV segments were more frequent in patients than controls; TRBV5-6, TRBV5-1 and TRBV20-1 belonged to this group.

Sample: blood. The source of these receptors is a girl aged 10 to 17 with multiple sclerosis.

This sequence joins TRBV7-2 and TRBJ2-1; TRBD2 matches 13 bases. The germline gives CDR1 SGHTA, CDR2 FQGNSA. CDR3 length: 20 residues. The V segment lost 2 bases and the J segment 8 bases; nucleotides outside the gene matches: 18. The CDR3 nucleotides read TGTGCCAGCAGCTTACCTTTAGGACTAGCGGGAGCCACCACAAGTGATGAGCAGTTCTTC. Its translation: CASSLPLGLAGATTSDEQFF.

The chain recombines TRBV7-2 with TRBJ2-1, with D perhaps TRBD1 (5 bases). Germline values: CDR1 SGHTA, CDR2 FQGNSA. The CDR3 runs 16 residues. Trimming stripped 0 bases from V and 0 bases from J, with 9 bases between. This CDR3 reads CASSLADRPSYNEQFF. The CDR3 DNA is TGTGCCAGCAGCTTAGCCGACAGACCCTCCTACAATGAGCAGTTCTTC.

This clonotype occurred many times. The gene calls are TRBV20-1 and TRBJ2-7, with 8 bases identical to TRBD1. CDR3 length equals 15 residues. V was pared by 0 bases and J by 3 bases, with 7 bases of the junction left unmatched. CDR1 is DFQATT and CDR2 is SNEGSKA in the germline V gene (reference sequence). CDR3 region: CSARDRGQGLYEQYF. Here the CDR3 DNA reads TGCAGTGCTAGAGATCGTGGACAGGGCCTCTACGAGCAGTACTTC.

This clonotype has a single count. Germline and junction disagree at one end, which may indicate a read error. The chain links TRBV20-1 to TRBJ1-4, with 9 bases identical to TRBD1. The CDR3 is 17 amino acids. Germline V gives CDR1 DFQATT, CDR2 SNEGSKA (reference sequence). The CDR3 sequence: CSARGIAGQGPNDKLFF. The DNA for the CDR3 is TGCAGTGCTCGTGGAATAGCGGGACAGGGCCCTAATGACAAACTGTTTTTT.

This clonotype was seen a handful of times. The chain employs TRBV7-9 and TRBJ2-1, with TRBD1 matching over 8 bases. Germline V gene data show CDR1 as SEHNR and CDR2 as FQNEAQ (reference sequence). Trimming at V came to 2 bases and at J to 4 bases, leaving 10 bases not matched to a gene. The CDR3 sequence is 17 residues long. In nucleotides, the CDR3 is TGTGCCAGCAGCTTATCTTCTATGGGACAGGCATACAATGAGCAGTTCTTC. Encoded protein: CASSLSSMGQAYNEQFF.